This passage covers 20 T cell receptor beta chains from one sample sequenced in a study of blood T cell repertoires in COVID-19. TCRdb's copy holds only in-frame clones and misses some; the assay was immunoSEQ multiplex PCR. The profile covers 100,000 to 150,000 clones, with 80% appearing a single time and roughly 25% taken by the ten largest. The material sequenced was peripheral blood. These receptor sequences come from a human donor in a cohort sampled during active COVID-19.

This rearrangement joins TRBV6-1 to TRBJ2-5, with 10 bases lining up with TRBD2. CDR1 and CDR2 from the germline V gene are MNHNS and SASEGT. J was trimmed by 1 base and V by 4 bases; bases with no gene match: 9. The CDR3 is 17 amino acids. CDR3 residues: CASSASGGFGVQETQYF. CDR3 DNA sequence: TGTGCCAGCAGTGCTAGCGGGGGTTTTGGCGTCCAAGAGACCCAGTACTTC.

This chain joins TRBV28 and TRBJ2-6, with 8 positions matching TRBD1. CDR3 length: 18 residues. The V gene's germline CDR1 is MDHEN and CDR2 SYDVKM. Unmatched junction bases numbered 14, after V lost 6 bases and J lost 4 bases. This CDR3 is CASSSAQGARPGANVLTF. The DNA for the CDR3 is TGTGCCAGCAGCTCCGCGCAGGGGGCGCGTCCCGGGGCCAACGTCCTGACTTTC. Looking up the rest from reference TRBV28 and TRBJ2-6 gives the full variable domain: DVKVTQSSRYLVKRTGEKVFLECVQDMDHENMFWYRQDPGLGLRLIYFSYDVKMKEKGDIPEGYSVSREKKERFSLILESASTNQTSMYLCASSSAQGARPGANVLTFGAGSRLTVL.

J is TRBJ2-2 and V is TRBV29-1, with 9 nucleotides matching TRBD1. V shed 7 bases and J 4 bases; nucleotides not matched to a gene: 10. There are 15 residues in the CDR3. Germline V gene lookup returns CDR1 SQVTM and CDR2 ANQGSEA. The CDR3 reads CSAEDRGAVTGELFF. CDR3 sequence (DNA): TGCAGCGCCGAGGACAGGGGTGCCGTCACCGGGGAGCTGTTTTTT.

The table lists this clone with a few counts. The chain employs TRBV25-1 and TRBJ2-3, with 7 bases identical to TRBD2. Germline assignment: CDR1 MGHDK and CDR2 SYGVNS. V dropped 4 bases and J dropped 2; count of bases not matched to a gene: 6. The CDR3 spans 15 residues. The CDR3 loop reads CASSASGTITDTQYF. CDR3 coding DNA: TGTGCCAGCAGTGCAAGCGGGACCATCACAGATACGCAGTATTTT.

The rearrangement links TRBV28 to TRBJ1-4; 8 positions agree with TRBD1. Germline V gene sequence: CDR1 MDHEN, CDR2 SYDVKM. The ends lost 3 bases at V and 3 bases at J; junction bases unmatched: 3. The CDR3 totals 15 residues. In DNA, the CDR3 is TGTGCCAGCAGTTTGGGGACAGGCCCTAATGAAAAACTGTTTTTT. It codes for CASSLGTGPNEKLFF. The full variable domain, in which reference TRBV28 and TRBJ1-4 provide the parts outside the CDR3, is DVKVTQSSRYLVKRTGEKVFLECVQDMDHENMFWYRQDPGLGLRLIYFSYDVKMKEKGDIPEGYSVSREKKERFSLILESASTNQTSMYLCASSLGTGPNEKLFFGSGTQLSVL.

The chain carries TRBV7-3 and TRBJ2-2, with 8 bases lining up with TRBD2. Germline values: CDR1 SGHTA, CDR2 FQGTGA. CDR3 size: 16 residues. V lost 2 bases and J lost 4; bases outside the gene matches: 6. Written as DNA, the CDR3 is TGTGCCAGCAGCTTACTAGCGGGTGACATCACCGGGGAGCTGTTTTTT. Its protein product is CASSLLAGDITGELFF.

V is TRBV18 and J is TRBJ1-6; 7 positions agree with TRBD1. Per germline, CDR1 KGHSH and CDR2 LQKENI. J lost 9 bases, V lost 3 bases, and 8 bases had no gene match. CDR3 size: 15 residues. CDR3 residues: CASSPRGTDRSPLHF. Here the CDR3 DNA reads TGTGCCAGCTCACCGAGGGGGACAGACCGTTCACCCCTCCACTTT.

This chain connects TRBV4-1 to TRBJ1-1, with D hard to call. V was cut by 5 bases and J by 0 bases, with 10 bases left in between. The CDR3 is 14 amino acids. Germline V gene data show CDR1 as MGHRA and CDR2 as YSYEKL. CDR3 sequence reads: CASSLKQMNTEAFF. In DNA form, the CDR3 reads TGCGCCAGCAGCTTGAAACAGATGAACACTGAAGCTTTCTTT.

This clone is a singleton in its sample. The chain uses TRBV30 and TRBJ1-2; D is uncertain. The CDR3 totals 12 residues. Trimming left V 4 bases short and J 2 bases short, with 8 bases between. Germline V CDR1 and CDR2: GTSNPN, SVGIG (reference sequence). CDR3 nucleotide sequence: TGTGCCTGGACCGCCCTAAACTATGGCTACACCTTC. This translates into CAWTALNYGYTF.

This chain joins TRBV10-3 and TRBJ2-7; D is uncertain. V gave up 2 bases and J gave up 0 bases, with 5 bases separating them. CDR1 ENHRY and CDR2 SYGVKD come from the germline V gene. This CDR3 contains 13 residues. The CDR3 coding sequence is TGTGCCATCAGTGAGCCTCTCTCCTACGAGCAGTACTTC. It yields the protein CAISEPLSYEQYF.

The rearrangement links TRBV30 to TRBJ1-1; 9 bases match TRBD1. Germline V lookup: CDR1 GTSNPN, CDR2 SVGIG (reference sequence). There are 12 residues in the CDR3. V was clipped by 8 bases and J by 5 bases; unmatched bases: 6. The CDR3 DNA reads TGTGCCAAACAGGGGGCGGGTACTGAAGCTTTCTTT. This encodes CAKQGAGTEAFF.

This clone came up a few times. The J gene is TRBJ1-6, the V gene TRBV27, with D perhaps matching TRBD1 (5 bases). Trimming removed 6 bases at V and 3 bases at J, with 18 bases between. Germline-derived CDR1 and CDR2 are MNHEY and SMNVEV (reference sequence). The CDR3 covers 17 residues. CDR3 sequence: CASRMGAKGVYNSPLHF. The DNA of the CDR3 is TGTGCCAGCAGAATGGGCGCAAAAGGGGTCTATAATTCACCCCTCCACTTT.

This clone has just one count. The gene calls are TRBV7-9 and TRBJ1-1; the D is unclear. CDR1 is SEHNR and CDR2 is FQNEAQ in the germline V gene (reference sequence). V was pared by 3 bases and J by 1 base, with 12 bases between. This CDR3 region has 15 residues. The CDR3 region is CASSFSPFSNTEAFF. Here the CDR3 DNA reads TGTGCCAGCAGCTTTTCCCCCTTTTCGAACACTGAAGCTTTCTTT.

V and J are TRBV28 and TRBJ1-5, with D perhaps TRBD1 (6 bases). V dropped 4 bases and J dropped 4 bases, with 14 bases sitting between them. The CDR3 is made up of 15 amino acids. Germline V gene sequence: CDR1 MDHEN, CDR2 SYDVKM. The CDR3 DNA is TGTGCCAGCAGTTCCCCGCGACAGGTTAATCAGCCCCAGCATTTT. It encodes CASSSPRQVNQPQHF. The complete variable domain, with remaining parts taken from reference TRBV28 and TRBJ1-5, reads DVKVTQSSRYLVKRTGEKVFLECVQDMDHENMFWYRQDPGLGLRLIYFSYDVKMKEKGDIPEGYSVSREKKERFSLILESASTNQTSMYLCASSSPRQVNQPQHFGDGTRLSIL.

The chain couples TRBV7-3 to TRBJ2-3; 13 bases map to TRBD2. This CDR3 has 16 amino acids. The trim removed 5 bases at V and 4 bases at J, leaving 6 bases unmatched. CDR1 and CDR2 (germline): SGHTA, FQGTGA. Here the CDR3 DNA reads TGTGCCAGCAGCCCCGGACTAGCGGGAGTTGCAGATACGCAGTATTTT. It specifies CASSPGLAGVADTQYF.

The chain employs TRBV2 and TRBJ2-7, with 8 bases aligning to TRBD1. This CDR3 has 15 amino acids. After removal of 2 bases from V and 12 bases from J, the junction contained 15 bases not matched to a gene. CDR1 is SNHLY and CDR2 is FYNNEI in the germline V gene. The CDR3 region has the DNA TGTGCCAGCAGTGAAAACTACGGACAGGGCGAGTTCCCGTACTTC. Encoded protein: CASSENYGQGEFPYF.

The J gene is TRBJ1-5, the V gene TRBV3-1 (or the pseudogene TRBV3-2); weak D call: TRBD1 (6 bases). This CDR3 is built from 15 residues. V lost 3 bases and J 6 bases, leaving 15 bases between the germline ends. The germline V gene encodes CDR1 LGHDT and CDR2 YNNKEL (reference sequence). The CDR3 reads CASSQARGFGQPQHF. The CDR3 region has the DNA TGTGCCAGCAGCCAGGCCAGGGGTTTCGGTCAGCCCCAGCATTTT.

Turning to this clone: The junction departs from the called germline gene at one end, perhaps through a read error. The chain carries TRBV7-2 and TRBJ2-7, with 8 positions matching TRBD1. The CDR3 spans 14 residues. CDR1 is SGHTA, CDR2 FQGNSA, per germline. The DNA of the CDR3 is TGTGCCAGCAGCTTAGCGCGGCAGGGGGCGCGGGTAGTCTTC. Translated, it gives CASSLARQGARVVF.

This clone was counted only a few times. The chain employs TRBV18 and TRBJ2-6; D possibly corresponds to TRBD2 (5 bases). The V gene lost 3 bases and the J gene lost 1 base, with 13 bases spanning the gap. CDR1 and CDR2 from the germline V gene are KGHSH and LQKENI. This CDR3 region has 17 residues. CDR3: CASSPRVGVSGANVLTF. The CDR3 DNA sequence: TGTGCCAGCTCACCGAGGGTCGGCGTGTCTGGGGCCAACGTCCTGACTTTC.

The chain is built from TRBV3-1 (or the pseudogene TRBV3-2) and TRBJ1-2, with TRBD1 matching 7 bases. The V gene end was trimmed by 6 bases and the J gene end by 1 base; junction bases not matched to a gene: 2. The germline CDR1 and CDR2 sequences are LGHDT and YNNKEL (reference sequence). The CDR3 spans 13 residues. The CDR3 bases are TGTGCCAGCAGAGGGGACAGTAACTATGGCTACACCTTC. Translated, it gives CASRGDSNYGYTF.